The T cell receptor beta chain described here comes from a study of blood T cell repertoires in COVID-19. The overall study: Acute-phase and convalescent COVID-19 samples originated in the United States, Italy and Spain. T cells, B-cell-depleted T cells, or PBMCs supplied cDNA or gDNA.

The count of this clone is one. Germline values: CDR1 MNHEY, CDR2 SVGAGI. The CDR3 length is 14 residues. Trimming at V came to 9 bases and at J to 4 bases, leaving 11 bases not matched to a gene. Authors' data handling: Nucleated cell number was recorded as an estimate derived from reference gene primer amplification. The assay was immunoSEQ multiplex PCR, and TCRdb's table has in-frame clones only and misses some. V and J calls and clone size are those listed in that table; D and trimming were worked out from the DNA. This table holds about 140,000 clones, 60% to 85% found once. The sequenced sample consisted of peripheral blood. This clonotype was obtained from a man aged 45-65 years with acute or convalescent COVID-19. The chain carries TRBV6-5 and TRBJ2-7; TRBD2 matches at 8 bases. The CDR3 nucleotides are TGTGCCAGTCGGACTAGCCATCAAGAATACGAGCAGTACTTC. This gives the protein CASRTSHQEYEQYF.